This passage covers 8 T cell receptor beta chains from one sample sequenced in a study of blood T cell repertoires in COVID-19. The data were produced by immunoSEQ multiplex PCR, yet TCRdb's version contains in-frame clones alone and is incomplete. The sample includes around 310,000 clones, 75% to 95% seen only once; the top ten take 6.5% to 8%. The specimen sequenced was peripheral blood. Receptor source: a woman in her 30s with COVID-19, enrolled during active disease.

The rearrangement links TRBV7-9 to TRBJ2-1; D possibly corresponds to TRBD1 (6 bases). The CDR3 covers 13 residues. Germline CDR1 is SEHNR and CDR2 is FQNEAQ (reference sequence). Trimming stripped 4 bases from V and 7 bases from J, with 11 bases between. The CDR3 spells CASSSGQWNEQFF. Here the CDR3 DNA reads TGTGCCAGCAGCTCAGGACAGTGGAATGAGCAGTTCTTC.

V usage is TRBV30 and J usage is TRBJ1-4, with 8 bases lining up with TRBD1. The trim removed 5 bases at V and 0 bases at J, leaving 5 bases unmatched. The CDR3 sequence is 15 residues long. Looked up from germline, CDR1 is GTSNPN and CDR2 is SVGIG (reference sequence). The CDR3 coding sequence is TGTGCCTGGGCAGGGGGCGCGTCAACTAATGAAAAACTGTTTTTT. Its translation is CAWAGGASTNEKLFF.

This rearrangement joins TRBV5-1 to TRBJ1-1, with D possibly being TRBD1 (6 bases). V was clipped by 2 bases and J by 5 bases, with 10 bases between them. The CDR3 has 13 amino acids. Germline-derived CDR1 and CDR2 are SGHRS and YFSETQ. The DNA for the CDR3 is TGCGCCAGCAGCTTTGCAGGGGCGACTGAAGCTTTCTTT. This gives the protein CASSFAGATEAFF.

J is TRBJ1-6 and V is TRBV10-2; D is uncertain. V was clipped by 6 bases and J by 14 bases, with 14 bases between them. Germline CDR1 WSHSY, CDR2 SAAADI. CDR3 size: 12 residues. Written as DNA, the CDR3 is TGCGCCAGCAGGAGGCAGCTTCCGGCCCTCCACTTT. Translating gives CASRRQLPALHF.

The chain has TRBV19 and TRBJ1-4; a weak D match, TRBD1 (5 bases). Looked up from germline, CDR1 is LNHDA and CDR2 is SQIVND (reference sequence). This CDR3 is 14 amino acids long. V lost 7 bases, J lost 8 bases, and 17 bases lay in between. The CDR3: CASTKGQGLEKLFF. The CDR3 DNA follows: TGTGCCAGTACCAAGGGTCAGGGTTTGGAAAAACTGTTTTTT.

V gene TRBV28 combines with J gene TRBJ1-1; 10 bases line up with TRBD1. Germline CDR1 MDHEN, CDR2 SYDVKM. With 8 bases clipped from V and 7 bases from J, the junction kept 13 bases outside the gene matches. The CDR3 totals 15 residues. This CDR3 reads CASLSSGQGSNEAFF. The CDR3 DNA sequence: TGTGCCAGCCTTTCGTCGGGACAGGGGTCGAATGAAGCTTTCTTT.

The chain has TRBV5-4 and TRBJ2-3; 8 bases are a match to TRBD2. V lost 4 bases, J lost 9 bases, and 10 bases stayed unmatched. Germline V lookup: CDR1 SGHNT, CDR2 YYREEE (reference sequence). The CDR3 has 14 residues. The CDR3 loop is CASSPRAGEGTQYF. The CDR3 DNA reads as TGTGCCAGCAGCCCGCGAGCGGGAGAAGGCACGCAGTATTTT.

This chain links TRBV5-6 with TRBJ2-2; possibly TRBD2 for D (5 bases). Germline CDR1 and CDR2: SGHDT and YYEEEE. The CDR3 runs 14 residues. The V gene lost 5 bases and the J gene lost 5 bases, with 13 bases spanning the gap. The CDR3 loop is CASRPRGSTGELFF. The CDR3 DNA is TGTGCCAGCAGACCCCGGGGAAGTACCGGGGAGCTGTTTTTT.